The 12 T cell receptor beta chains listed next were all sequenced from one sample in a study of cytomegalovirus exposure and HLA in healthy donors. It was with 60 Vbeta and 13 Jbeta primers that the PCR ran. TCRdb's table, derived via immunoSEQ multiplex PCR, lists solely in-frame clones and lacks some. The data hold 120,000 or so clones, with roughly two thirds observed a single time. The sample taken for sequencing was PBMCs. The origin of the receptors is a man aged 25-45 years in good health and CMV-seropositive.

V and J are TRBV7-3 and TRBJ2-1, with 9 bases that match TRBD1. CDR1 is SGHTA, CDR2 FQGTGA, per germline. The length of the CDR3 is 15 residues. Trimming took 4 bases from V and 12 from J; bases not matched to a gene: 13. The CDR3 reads CASSSSGTGTNRQFF. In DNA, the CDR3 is TGTGCCAGCAGCTCTTCCGGGACAGGGACAAATCGGCAGTTCTTC.

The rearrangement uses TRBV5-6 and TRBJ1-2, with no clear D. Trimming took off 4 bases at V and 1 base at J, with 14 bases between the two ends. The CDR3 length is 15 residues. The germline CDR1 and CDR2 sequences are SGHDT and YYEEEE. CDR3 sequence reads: CASSPLQPDNYGYTF. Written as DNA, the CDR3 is TGTGCCAGCAGCCCCTTACAGCCGGATAACTATGGCTACACCTTC.

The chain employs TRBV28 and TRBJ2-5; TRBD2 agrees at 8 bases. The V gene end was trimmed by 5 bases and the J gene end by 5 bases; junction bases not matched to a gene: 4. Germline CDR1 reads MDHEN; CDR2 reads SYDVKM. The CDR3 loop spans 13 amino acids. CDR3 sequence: CASSISGSETQYF. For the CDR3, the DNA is TGTGCCAGCAGTATCAGCGGGAGTGAGACCCAGTACTTC.

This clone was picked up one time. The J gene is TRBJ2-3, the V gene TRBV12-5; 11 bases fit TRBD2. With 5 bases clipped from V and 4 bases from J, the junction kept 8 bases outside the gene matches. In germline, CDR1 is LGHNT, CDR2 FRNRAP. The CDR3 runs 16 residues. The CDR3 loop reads CASGPIAGGPADTQYF. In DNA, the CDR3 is TGTGCTAGTGGTCCTATAGCGGGAGGGCCCGCAGATACGCAGTATTTT. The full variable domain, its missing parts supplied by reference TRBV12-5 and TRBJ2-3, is DARVTQTPRHKVTEMGQEVTMRCQPILGHNTVFWYRQTMMQGLELLAYFRNRAPLDDSGMPKDRFSAEMPDATLATLKIQPSEPRDSAVYFCASGPIAGGPADTQYFGPGTRLTVL.

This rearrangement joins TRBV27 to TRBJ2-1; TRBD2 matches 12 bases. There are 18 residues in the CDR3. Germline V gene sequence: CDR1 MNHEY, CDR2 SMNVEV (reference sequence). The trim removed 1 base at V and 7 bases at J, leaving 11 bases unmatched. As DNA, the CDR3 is TGTGCCAGCAGTTTATGGGCTAGCGGGAGGGTAAACGGAAATGAGCAGTTCTTC. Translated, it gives CASSLWASGRVNGNEQFF.

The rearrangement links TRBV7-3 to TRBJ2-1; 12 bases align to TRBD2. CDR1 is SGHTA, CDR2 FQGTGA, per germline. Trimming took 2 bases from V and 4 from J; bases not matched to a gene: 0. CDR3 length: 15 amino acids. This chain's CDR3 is CASSLGLAGYNEQFF. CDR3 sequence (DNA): TGTGCCAGCAGCTTAGGACTAGCGGGATACAATGAGCAGTTCTTC.

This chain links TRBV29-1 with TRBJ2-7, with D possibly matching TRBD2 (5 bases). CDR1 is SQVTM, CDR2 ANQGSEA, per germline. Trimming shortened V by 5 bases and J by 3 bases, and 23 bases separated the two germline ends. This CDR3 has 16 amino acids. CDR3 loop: CSVRRGYGPSRYEQYF. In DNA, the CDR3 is TGCAGCGTTCGTCGAGGGTACGGGCCATCTCGCTACGAGCAGTACTTC.

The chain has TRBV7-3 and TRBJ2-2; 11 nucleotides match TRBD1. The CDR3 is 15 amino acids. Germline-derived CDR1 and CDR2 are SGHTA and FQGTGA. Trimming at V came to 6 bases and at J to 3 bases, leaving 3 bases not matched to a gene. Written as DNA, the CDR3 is TGTGCCAGCAGTCCGGGACAGGGGGACACCGGGGAGCTGTTTTTT. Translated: CASSPGQGDTGELFF.

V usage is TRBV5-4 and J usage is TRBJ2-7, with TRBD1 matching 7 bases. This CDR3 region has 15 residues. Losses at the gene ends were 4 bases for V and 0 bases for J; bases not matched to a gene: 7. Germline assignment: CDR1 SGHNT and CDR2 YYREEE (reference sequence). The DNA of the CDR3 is TGTGCCAGCAGCCCCGACAGGGACCCCTCCTACGAGCAGTACTTC. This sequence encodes CASSPDRDPSYEQYF.

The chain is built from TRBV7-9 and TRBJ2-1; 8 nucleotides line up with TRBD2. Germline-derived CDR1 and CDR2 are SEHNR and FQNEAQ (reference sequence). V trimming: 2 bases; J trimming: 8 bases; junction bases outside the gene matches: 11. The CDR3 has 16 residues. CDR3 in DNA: TGTGCCAGCAGCTTACTGTCTAGCGGGCCATCGGATGAGCAGTTCTTC. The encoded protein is CASSLLSSGPSDEQFF.

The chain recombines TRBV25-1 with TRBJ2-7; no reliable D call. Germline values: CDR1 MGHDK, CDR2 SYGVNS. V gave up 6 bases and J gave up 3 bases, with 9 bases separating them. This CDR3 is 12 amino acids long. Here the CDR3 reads CASSGSFYEQYF. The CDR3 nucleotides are TGTGCCAGCAGCGGTAGCTTCTACGAGCAGTACTTC.

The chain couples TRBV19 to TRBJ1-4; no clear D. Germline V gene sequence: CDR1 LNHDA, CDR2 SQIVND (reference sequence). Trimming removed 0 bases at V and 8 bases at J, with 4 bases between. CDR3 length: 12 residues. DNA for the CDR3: TGTGCCAGTAGTATAGACCGGGAAAAACTGTTTTTT. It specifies CASSIDREKLFF. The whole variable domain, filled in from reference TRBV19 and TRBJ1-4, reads DGGITQSPKYLFRKEGQNVTLSCEQNLNHDAMYWYRQDPGQGLRLIYYSQIVNDFQKGDIAEGYSVSREKKESFPLTVTSAQKNPTAFYLCASSIDREKLFFGSGTQLSVL.